Below, 22 T cell receptor beta chains from the same sample are listed, as sequenced in a study of T cells after yellow fever vaccination. In TCRdb, the 5' RACE reads were re-called with MiXCR into one record per CDR3 protein. The table includes some 300,000 distinct CDR3 sequences, 7.5% to 9% detected once. The source was CD4+ T cells sorted from PBMCs, collected 5 days after the yellow fever booster vaccination. These receptors originate from a man aged 18 to 35 who received the YFV17D yellow fever vaccine.

Only a few counts were recorded for this clonotype. The rearrangement joins TRBV7-9 to TRBJ1-2; D ambiguous. Trimming cost V 5 bases and J 4 bases, with 14 bases left between them. The V gene's germline CDR1 is SEHNR and CDR2 FQNEAQ (reference sequence). The CDR3 length is 14 residues. The CDR3 region has the DNA TGTGCCAGCAGCCCCAACCTAGAAGGCTATGGCTACACCTTC. Translation: CASSPNLEGYGYTF.

The V gene is TRBV4-1, the J gene TRBJ1-2; D uncertain. Looked up from germline, CDR1 is MGHRA and CDR2 is YSYEKL. Trimming cost V 6 bases and J 0 bases, with 14 bases left between them. This CDR3 is 15 amino acids long. CDR3 nucleotide sequence: TGCGCCAGCAGGGATGCTCGTCTATCTAACTATGGCTACACCTTC. Residues: CASRDARLSNYGYTF.

This clonotype has more than one count but fewer than ten. V and J are TRBV7-9 and TRBJ2-6, with TRBD1 matching 11 bases. The V gene's germline CDR1 is SEHNR and CDR2 FQNEAQ (reference sequence). Trimming removed 4 bases from V and 4 bases from J; junction bases left unmatched: 6. The CDR3 spans 17 residues. CDR3 sequence reads: CASSSGQGAVGANVLTF. Here the CDR3 DNA reads TGTGCCAGCAGCTCCGGACAGGGGGCTGTGGGGGCCAACGTCCTGACTTTC.

The genes are TRBV5-1 and TRBJ1-6; the D gene is possibly TRBD1 (6 bases). Per the germline V gene, CDR1 is SGHRS and CDR2 is YFSETQ. This CDR3 has 14 residues. V was cut by 4 bases and J by 8 bases, with 13 bases left in between. DNA for the CDR3: TGCGCCAGCAGCATCCAGGGGATTGATTCACCCCTCCACTTT. It encodes CASSIQGIDSPLHF.

There are many counts of this clonotype. The CDR3 loop reads CASSLVAGQVEQYF. CDR3 sequence (DNA): TGCGCCAGCAGCTTGGTTGCGGGACAGGTCGAGCAGTACTTC. The chain recombines TRBV5-1 with TRBJ2-7; 8 nucleotides align to TRBD1. Per the germline V gene, CDR1 is SGHRS and CDR2 is YFSETQ. The CDR3 is 14 amino acids. V gave up 0 bases and J gave up 6 bases; unmatched junction bases: 5.

The gene calls are TRBV10-2 and TRBJ2-3; weak D call: TRBD2 (6 bases). Germline CDR1 and CDR2: WSHSY and SAAADI. This CDR3 spans 13 amino acids. Trimming shortened V by 9 bases and J by 1 base, and 11 bases separated the two germline ends. The CDR3 region is CASTVAGTDTQYF. The CDR3 DNA follows: TGCGCCAGTACCGTAGCGGGCACAGATACGCAGTATTTT.

This clonotype appeared a few times. The chain employs TRBV7-2 and TRBJ2-3; D is possibly TRBD1 or TRBD2 (6 bases each). Germline CDR1 and CDR2: SGHTA and FQGNSA. The CDR3 length is 17 residues. Trimming pared 2 bases from V and 6 bases from J, leaving 21 bases between. The CDR3 spells CASSLFLPGSGADTQYF. CDR3 nucleotides: TGTGCCAGCAGCTTATTTCTCCCCGGGTCGGGGGCGGATACGCAGTATTTT. Using reference TRBV7-2 and TRBJ2-3 for the parts outside the CDR3, the full variable domain is GAGVSQSPSNKVTEKGKDVELRCDPISGHTALYWYRQSLGQGLEFLIYFQGNSAPDKSGLPSDRFSAERTGGSVSTLTIQRTQQEDSAVYLCASSLFLPGSGADTQYFGPGTRLTVL.

The chain combines TRBV6-1 with TRBJ1-4; D is unclear. Germline-derived CDR1 and CDR2 are MNHNS and SASEGT. This CDR3 region has 13 residues. V lost 8 bases and J lost 3, with 10 bases in between. CDR3 protein: CASELGANEKLFF. CDR3 coding DNA: TGTGCCAGCGAGTTAGGCGCTAATGAAAAACTGTTTTTT.

J is TRBJ2-1 and V is TRBV24-1; D ambiguous. From germline, CDR1 is KGHDR and CDR2 SFDVKD. The length of the CDR3 is 12 residues. V lost 1 base, J lost 9 bases, and 6 bases lay in between. The DNA for the CDR3 is TGTGCCACCAGTGATTTCGCGGCTGAGCAGTTCTTC. Translated, it gives CATSDFAAEQFF.

CDR3 in amino acids: CASSLGQGALNTEAFF. The DNA for the CDR3 is TGTGCCAGCAGCTTAGGTCAGGGGGCTTTGAACACTGAAGCTTTCTTT. V usage is TRBV7-2 and J usage is TRBJ1-1; 8 nucleotides agree with TRBD1. The V and J ends lost 1 base and 0 bases, in that order; junction bases with no gene match: 4. The CDR3 extends over 16 amino acids. Looked up from germline, CDR1 is SGHTA and CDR2 is FQGNSA. The full variable domain, in which reference TRBV7-2 and TRBJ1-1 provide the parts outside the CDR3, is GAGVSQSPSNKVTEKGKDVELRCDPISGHTALYWYRQSLGQGLEFLIYFQGNSAPDKSGLPSDRFSAERTGGSVSTLTIQRTQQEDSAVYLCASSLGQGALNTEAFFGQGTRLTVV.

There are many counts of this clonotype. This rearrangement joins TRBV5-6 to TRBJ1-6, with 7 bases lining up with TRBD1. With V trimmed by 3 bases and J by 10 bases, 10 bases remained unmatched. The germline gives CDR1 SGHDT, CDR2 YYEEEE. The CDR3 has 15 amino acids. The CDR3 reads CASSSAPGQTSPLHF. CDR3 sequence (DNA): TGTGCCAGCAGCTCAGCCCCGGGACAGACCTCACCCCTCCACTTT.

This clonotype has more than one count but fewer than ten. CDR3 nucleotides: TGTGCCATCAGTGAAGCGGGGGCCTACGAGCAGTACTTC. Protein sequence: CAISEAGAYEQYF. The V call is TRBV10-3, the J call TRBJ2-7, with 8 bases lining up with TRBD2. After removal of 3 bases from V and 2 bases from J, the junction contained 0 bases not matched to a gene. Germline CDR1 is ENHRY and CDR2 is SYGVKD. The CDR3 contains 13 residues.

The V gene is TRBV29-1, the J gene TRBJ1-5; D is unresolved. Trimming removed 6 bases from V and 4 bases from J, with 13 bases in between. The CDR3 length is 13 residues. Germline V gene lookup returns CDR1 SQVTM and CDR2 ANQGSEA. CDR3 protein: CSVAGKVNQPQHF. CDR3 in DNA: TGCAGCGTCGCGGGAAAGGTTAATCAGCCCCAGCATTTT.

This clonotype was counted only a few times. The chain employs TRBV5-1 and TRBJ2-7, with D unclear. Trimming stripped 7 bases from V and 6 bases from J, with 8 bases between. Germline V lookup: CDR1 SGHRS, CDR2 YFSETQ. The CDR3 is 10 amino acids. CDR3 coding DNA: TGCGCCAGCTATACCCCCGAGCAGTACGTC. Residues: CASYTPEQYV.

In this sample, this clonotype turned up a few times. This chain uses TRBV18 with TRBJ2-7; 8 bases are a match to TRBD1. Germline loops: CDR1 KGHSH, CDR2 LQKENI. The CDR3 has 14 residues. The J segment lost 2 bases and the V segment lost 2 bases, leaving 2 bases of the junction unmatched. The CDR3 reads CASSPRGQAYEQYF. CDR3 coding DNA: TGTGCCAGCTCACCAAGGGGACAGGCCTACGAGCAGTACTTC. The variable domain in full, completed from reference TRBV18 and TRBJ2-7, reads NAGVMQNPRHLVRRRGQEARLRCSPMKGHSHVYWYRQLPEEGLKFMVYLQKENIIDESGMPKERFSAEFPKEGPSILRIQQVVRGDSAAYFCASSPRGQAYEQYFGPGTRLTVT.

The sample holds a few counts of this clonotype. The rearrangement joins TRBV6-1 to TRBJ2-7; D is ambiguous. CDR3 length: 13 residues. Germline assignment: CDR1 MNHNS and CDR2 SASEGT. The V and J ends lost 11 bases and 0 bases respectively, with 14 bases between them. The CDR3 DNA reads as TGTGCCGCTTCGGATCCGTTCTCCTACGAGCAGTACGTC. Protein product: CAASDPFSYEQYV.

The V call is TRBV5-4, the J call TRBJ1-6; no firm D call. From germline, CDR1 is SGHNT and CDR2 YYREEE (reference sequence). The germline V and J ends were trimmed by 5 bases and 0 bases, with 12 bases remaining between them. There are 16 residues in the CDR3. CDR3 coding DNA: TGTGCCAGCAGGCTGGACGGGAGCTCCTATAATTCACCCCTCCACTTT. Residues: CASRLDGSSYNSPLHF.

V is TRBV24-1 and J is TRBJ2-3, with D possibly matching TRBD2 (6 bases). The CDR3 spans 13 residues. V lost 11 bases, J lost 4 bases, and 15 bases lay in between. Per germline, CDR1 KGHDR and CDR2 SFDVKD. This chain's CDR3 is CAIGRGGADTQYF. CDR3 in DNA: TGTGCCATCGGGCGGGGTGGTGCAGATACGCAGTATTTT.

This clonotype showed up just a few times. The CDR3 bases are TGTGCCAGTAGTATTGGCGGGGAGACCCAGTACTTC. This codes for CASSIGGETQYF. The chain is built from TRBV19 and TRBJ2-5; a weak D match, TRBD2 (5 bases). The V end was cut by 3 bases, the J end by 5 bases, with 7 bases between. The germline gives CDR1 LNHDA, CDR2 SQIVND (reference sequence). CDR3 size: 12 residues. Full variable domain (outside the CDR3, taken from reference TRBV19 and TRBJ2-5): DGGITQSPKYLFRKEGQNVTLSCEQNLNHDAMYWYRQDPGQGLRLIYYSQIVNDFQKGDIAEGYSVSREKKESFPLTVTSAQKNPTAFYLCASSIGGETQYFGPGTRLLVL.

There are many counts of this clonotype. The CDR3 nucleotides are TGCAGCGTTGAAGGGGAAATAGGGGGCGCCGGTTACAATGAGCAGTTCTTC. It codes for CSVEGEIGGAGYNEQFF. The chain uses TRBV29-1 and TRBJ2-1, with 7 bases that match TRBD1. Trimming removed 1 base from V and 4 bases from J; junction bases left unmatched: 13. Germline CDR1 SQVTM, CDR2 ANQGSEA. The CDR3 is made up of 17 amino acids.

There are a few counts of this clonotype. The chain links TRBV5-1 to TRBJ1-5, with 7 bases identical to TRBD1. The trim removed 5 bases at V and 2 bases at J, leaving 7 bases unmatched. This CDR3 is built from 15 residues. The V gene's germline CDR1 is SGHRS and CDR2 YFSETQ. This CDR3 reads CASSPGQLGNQPQHF. The DNA for the CDR3 is TGCGCCAGCAGTCCGGGACAGCTGGGCAATCAGCCCCAGCATTTT.

The chain couples TRBV5-6 to TRBJ2-2; D may be TRBD1 (6 bases). Per the germline V gene, CDR1 is SGHDT and CDR2 is YYEEEE. The CDR3 extends over 16 amino acids. V gave up 3 bases and J gave up 1 base, with 13 bases separating them. The CDR3 protein is CASSSPKDRNTGELFF. CDR3 sequence (DNA): TGTGCCAGCAGCTCCCCGAAGGACAGGAACACCGGGGAGCTGTTTTTT.